The present entry profiles one TCR beta chain with its context. Its target is not known. One end of the junction fails to match germline, which may point to a read error. This entry comes from a study of blood T cells in healthy people across ages. General study results and limits: What prevented conclusive comparison of naive and antigen-experienced cells was that PBMCs were unsorted.

Per sample, no less than 6 micrograms of total RNA were extracted. The use of a sample-barcoded 5' primer and a J-beta primer mix characterized a second PCR of roughly 7 to 11 cycles. TCRdb independently ran MiXCR on the 5' RACE reads; one entry per CDR3 protein. The table includes fewer than 800,000 distinct CDR3 sequences, more than 20% detected once. This CDR3 spans 16 amino acids. Germline V CDR1 and CDR2: MNHNY, SVGAGI (reference sequence). In addition, the sample was reused for a study of T cells of mothers and their children. That report notes: Mother-child pairs who were related displayed a slightly higher overlap than unrelated pairs, a difference that was non-significant.

V is TRBV6-6 and J is TRBJ2-7; D is possibly TRBD1 or TRBD2 (5 bases each). The sequence was obtained from a boy aged 10-17 years in good health. Input material: blood. In DNA form, the CDR3 reads TGTGCTAGCAGTTACTCGGGCAGGGACCTTACCTACGAGCAGTACTTC. Translated, it gives CASSYSGRDLTYEQYF.